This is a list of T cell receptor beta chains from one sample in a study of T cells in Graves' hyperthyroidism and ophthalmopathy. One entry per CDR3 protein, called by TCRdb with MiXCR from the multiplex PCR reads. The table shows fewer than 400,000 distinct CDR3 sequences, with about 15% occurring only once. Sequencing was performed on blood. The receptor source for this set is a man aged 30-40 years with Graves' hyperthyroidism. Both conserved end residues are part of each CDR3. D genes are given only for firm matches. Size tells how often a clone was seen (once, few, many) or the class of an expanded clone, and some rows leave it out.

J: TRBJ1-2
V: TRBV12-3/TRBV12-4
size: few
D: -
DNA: TGTGCCAGCAGTTACCCTTCTTCAGGGACCTATGGCTACACCTTC
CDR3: CASSYPSSGTYGYTF

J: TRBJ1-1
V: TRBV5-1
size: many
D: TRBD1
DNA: TGCGCCAGCAGCCACCGACAGGGATGGACTGAAGCTTTCTTT
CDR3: CASSHRQGWTEAFF

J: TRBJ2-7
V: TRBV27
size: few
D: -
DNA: TGTGCCAGCAGTCGCAGTAGACACTACACGTCCGAGCAGTACTTC
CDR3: CASSRSRHYTSEQYF

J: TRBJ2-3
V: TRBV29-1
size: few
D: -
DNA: TGCAGCGTTTCGGTCATAGATACGCAGTATTTT
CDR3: CSVSVIDTQYF

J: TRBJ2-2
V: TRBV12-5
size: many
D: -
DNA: TGTGCTAGTGGTTTGGTGCTGTCCGGGAGACTTAACACCGGGGAGCTGTTTTTT
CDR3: CASGLVLSGRLNTGELFF

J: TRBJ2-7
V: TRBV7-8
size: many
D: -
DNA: TGTGCCAGCAGCGCACAAATGATTCCCACCGAGCAGTACTTC
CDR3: CASSAQMIPTEQYF

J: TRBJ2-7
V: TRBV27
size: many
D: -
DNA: TGTGCCAGCAGCCGCGGCGTAACCTACGAGCAGTACTTC
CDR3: CASSRGVTYEQYF

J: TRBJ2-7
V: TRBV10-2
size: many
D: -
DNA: TGCGCCAGCAAGGACGGTGCCTACGAGCAGTACTTC
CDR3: CASKDGAYEQYF

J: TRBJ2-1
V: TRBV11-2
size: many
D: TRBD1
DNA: TGTGCCAGCAGCCGACAGGGTTCGAGTGATGAGCAGTTCTTC
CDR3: CASSRQGSSDEQFF

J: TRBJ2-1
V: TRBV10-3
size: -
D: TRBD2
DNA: TGTGCCATCAGTGATTGGACTAGCGCCGTCAATGAGCAGTTCTTC
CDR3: CAISDWTSAVNEQFF

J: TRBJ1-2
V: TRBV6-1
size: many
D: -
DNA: TGTGCCAGCAGTGAAGCCGTCAACAGGGTTAACTATGGCTACACCTTC
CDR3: CASSEAVNRVNYGYTF

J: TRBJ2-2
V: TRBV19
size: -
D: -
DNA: TGTGCCAGTAGTATACCCGAGGGCCTACTGAACACCGGGGAGCTGTTTTTT
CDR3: CASSIPEGLLNTGELFF

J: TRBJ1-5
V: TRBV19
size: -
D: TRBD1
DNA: TGTGCCAGTAGTATAGTGTCAGGGGGCCATCAGCCCCAGCATTTT
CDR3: CASSIVSGGHQPQHF

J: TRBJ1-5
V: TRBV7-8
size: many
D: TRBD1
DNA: TGTGCCAGCAGCTTAGTTCGCGGACAGGGGGTATATCAGCCCCAGCATTTT
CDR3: CASSLVRGQGVYQPQHF

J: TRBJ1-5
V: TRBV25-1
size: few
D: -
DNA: TGTGCCACCAACCCTCAGGGGAACCAGCCCCAGCATTTT
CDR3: CATNPQGNQPQHF

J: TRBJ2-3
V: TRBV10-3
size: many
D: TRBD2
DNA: TGTGCCACCGCAGGGACTAGCGCGTTCGCTAGCACAGATACGCAGTATTTT
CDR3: CATAGTSAFASTDTQYF

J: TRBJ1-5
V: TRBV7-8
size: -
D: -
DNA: TGTGCCAGCAGCGGGGAAAGCGGTGGTAGCAATCAGCCCCAGCATTTT
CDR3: CASSGESGGSNQPQHF

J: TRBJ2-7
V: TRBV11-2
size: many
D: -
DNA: TGTGCCAGCAGACTAACGTGGCTAGCTCCGAGCTCCTACGAGCAGTACTTC
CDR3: CASRLTWLAPSSYEQYF

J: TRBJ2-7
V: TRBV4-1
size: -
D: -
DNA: TGCGCCAGCAGCTCGCCCCTCCAGGGGACGACCTACGAGCAGTACTTC
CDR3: CASSSPLQGTTYEQYF

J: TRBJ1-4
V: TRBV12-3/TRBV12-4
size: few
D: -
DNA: TGTGCCAGCAGTTTCCAGGCGGGTGAAAAACTGTTTTTT
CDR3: CASSFQAGEKLFF

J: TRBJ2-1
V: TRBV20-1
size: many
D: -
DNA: TGCAGTGCTACCTCGAGGGTACCAAGGTCTGAGCAGTTCTTC
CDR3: CSATSRVPRSEQFF

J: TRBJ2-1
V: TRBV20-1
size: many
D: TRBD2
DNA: TGCAGTGCTAGCGGCACACGCGGGAGTCGGGGTGAGCAGTTCTTC
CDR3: CSASGTRGSRGEQFF

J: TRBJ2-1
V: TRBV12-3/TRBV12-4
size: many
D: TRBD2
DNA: TGTGCCAGCAGCGGACTAGCGGGAGGTAACTACAATGAGCAGTTCTTC
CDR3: CASSGLAGGNYNEQFF

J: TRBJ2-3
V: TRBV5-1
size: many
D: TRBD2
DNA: TGCGCCAGCAGCTTGGCCTCGGCGGGGGGAGGCACAGATACGCAGTATTTT
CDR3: CASSLASAGGGTDTQYF

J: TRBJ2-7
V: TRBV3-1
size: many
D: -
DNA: TGTGCCAGCAGCCAAAAACTCGAGACCTACGAGCAGTACTTC
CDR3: CASSQKLETYEQYF

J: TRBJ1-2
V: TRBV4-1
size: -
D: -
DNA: TGCGCCAGCAGCCCGGCGCGGAGGGTCCATGGCTACACCTTC
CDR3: CASSPARRVHGYTF

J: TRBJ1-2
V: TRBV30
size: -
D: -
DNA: TGTGCCTGGTACAGATATCTCAATGGCTACACCTTC
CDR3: CAWYRYLNGYTF

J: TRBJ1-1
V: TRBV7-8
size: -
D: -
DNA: TGTGCCAGCCAGGCGGGATCGAACACTGAAGCTTTCTTT
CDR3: CASQAGSNTEAFF

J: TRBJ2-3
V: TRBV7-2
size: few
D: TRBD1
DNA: TGTGCCAGCAGCATCGGGACAGGGATTCTAAATACGCAGTATTTT
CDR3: CASSIGTGILNTQYF

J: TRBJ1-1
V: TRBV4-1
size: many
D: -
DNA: TGCGCCAGCAGCCTTCTACTAGCCGGGACAACGAAAACTGAAGCTTTCTTT
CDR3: CASSLLLAGTTKTEAFF

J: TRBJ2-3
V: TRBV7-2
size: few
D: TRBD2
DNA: TGTGCCAGCACCGGGACTAGCGGGAGTTGGGCAGATACGCAGTATTTT
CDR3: CASTGTSGSWADTQYF

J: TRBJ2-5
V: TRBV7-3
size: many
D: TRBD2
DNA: TGTGCCAGCAGCTTAAACCCCCGGGGGGAGGGAGAGACCCAGTACTTC
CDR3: CASSLNPRGEGETQYF

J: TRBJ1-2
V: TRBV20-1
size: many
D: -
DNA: TGCAGTGCTAGAAAACAAATAGTTGGGGGCGACCCTTTCTATGGCTACACCTTC
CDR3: CSARKQIVGGDPFYGYTF

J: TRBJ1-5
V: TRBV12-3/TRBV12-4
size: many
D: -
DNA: TGTGCCAGCAGTTTAACAGACGTTGGGCCCCAGCATTTT
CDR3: CASSLTDVGPQHF

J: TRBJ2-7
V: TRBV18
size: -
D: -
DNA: TGTGCCAGCTCACCAACCGCGGGCCACGAGCAGTACTTC
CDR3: CASSPTAGHEQYF

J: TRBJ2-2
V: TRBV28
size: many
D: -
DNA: TGTGCCAGCAGTCCGAGGGGGGCAGGGACAAACACCGGGGAGCTGTTTTTT
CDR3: CASSPRGAGTNTGELFF

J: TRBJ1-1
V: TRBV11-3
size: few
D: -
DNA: TGTGCCAGCAGCCCCCGGACATCTAACACTGAAGCTTTCTTT
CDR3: CASSPRTSNTEAFF

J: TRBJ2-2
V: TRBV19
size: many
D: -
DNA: TGTGCCAGTAGTCTCACACGCACCGGGGAGCTGTTTTTT
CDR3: CASSLTRTGELFF

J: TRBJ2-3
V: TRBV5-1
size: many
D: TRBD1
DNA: TGCGCCAGCAGCTCCGGACAGGGGGGGACAGATACGCAGTATTTT
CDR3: CASSSGQGGTDTQYF

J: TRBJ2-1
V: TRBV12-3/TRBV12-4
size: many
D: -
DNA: TGTGCCAGCGGAGGCAACAATGAGCAGTTCTTC
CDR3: CASGGNNEQFF

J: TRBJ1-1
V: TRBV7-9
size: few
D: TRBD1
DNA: TGTGCCAGCAGCGCAAAATGGGACAGCTCTGAAGCTTTCTTT
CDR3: CASSAKWDSSEAFF

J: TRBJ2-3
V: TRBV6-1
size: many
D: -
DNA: TGTGCCAGCAGTCGGACGGACGAGGGGGCAGATACGCAGTATTTT
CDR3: CASSRTDEGADTQYF

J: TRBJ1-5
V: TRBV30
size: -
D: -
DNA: TGTGCCTGGAGTATGGGGGTGGGCAATCAGCCCCAGCATTTT
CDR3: CAWSMGVGNQPQHF

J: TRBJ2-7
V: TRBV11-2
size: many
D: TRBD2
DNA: TGTGCCAGCAGCTTGTTAGCGGGGGACTCCTACGAGCAGTACTTC
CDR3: CASSLLAGDSYEQYF

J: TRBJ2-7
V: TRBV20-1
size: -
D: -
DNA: TGCAGTGCTAGTGCCCGACAGAAGAGCTCCTACGAGCAGTACTTC
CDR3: CSASARQKSSYEQYF

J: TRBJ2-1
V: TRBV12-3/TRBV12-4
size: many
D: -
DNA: TGTGCCAGCAGTTTTCGGGGTGGCTCCTACAATGAGCAGTTCTTC
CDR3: CASSFRGGSYNEQFF

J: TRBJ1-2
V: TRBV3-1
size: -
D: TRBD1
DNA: TGTGCCAGCAGCCAAGCGTTGTCGGGGACAGGGGCCCAACGGGTGGGCTACACCTTC
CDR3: CASSQALSGTGAQRVGYTF

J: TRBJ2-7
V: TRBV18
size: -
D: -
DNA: TGTGCCAGCTCACCAGATTTCAGTCGCGAGCAGTACTTC
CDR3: CASSPDFSREQYF

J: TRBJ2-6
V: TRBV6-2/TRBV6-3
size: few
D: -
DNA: TGTGCCAGCAGTTACTCGCACTTACGGTTATCTGGGGCCAACGTCCTGACTTTC
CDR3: CASSYSHLRLSGANVLTF

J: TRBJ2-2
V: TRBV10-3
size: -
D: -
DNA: TGTGCCATCAGGAAATTTTCCGGGGAGCTGTTTTTT
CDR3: CAIRKFSGELFF

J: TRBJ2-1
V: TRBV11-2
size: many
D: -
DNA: TGTGCCAGCAGCTTAGCCCAGCACAATGAGCAGTTCTTC
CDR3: CASSLAQHNEQFF

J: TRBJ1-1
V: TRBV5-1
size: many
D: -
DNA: TGCGCCAGCAGCTACTCGATGCCTGAGGAAGCTTTCTTT
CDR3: CASSYSMPEEAFF

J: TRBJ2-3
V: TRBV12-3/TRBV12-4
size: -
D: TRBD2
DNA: TGTGCCAGCAGTTTAGGGGTAGCGGGTACGCAGTATTTT
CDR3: CASSLGVAGTQYF

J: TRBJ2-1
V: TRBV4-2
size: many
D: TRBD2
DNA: TGTGCCAGCAGCCAAACGGGACTAGCGGTCAATGAGCAGTTCTTC
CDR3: CASSQTGLAVNEQFF